The 32 T cell receptor beta chains below all came from one sample that was sequenced in a study of blood T cell repertoires in COVID-19. Clones were sequenced by immunoSEQ multiplex PCR, and TCRdb holds only the in-frame ones, with some missing. Here the sample spans 55,000 to 80,000 clones, 88% being singletons. Material: peripheral blood. The receptors shown here come from a woman aged 60 to 75 with acute or convalescent COVID-19.

V is TRBV19 and J is TRBJ2-1; the match to TRBD2 covers 9 bases. The V gene's germline CDR1 is LNHDA and CDR2 SQIVND (reference sequence). This CDR3 spans 15 amino acids. The V and J ends lost 1 base and 7 bases, in that order; junction bases with no gene match: 5. CDR3 in DNA: TGTGCCAGTAGTATAGGTGGCGGGAGGGGGAATGAGCAGTTCTTC. This encodes CASSIGGGRGNEQFF.

This chain connects TRBV7-2 to TRBJ2-1, with 7 bases lining up with TRBD2. The CDR3 consists of 15 residues. Germline V gene sequence: CDR1 SGHTA, CDR2 FQGNSA. Trimming at V came to 2 bases and at J to 0 bases, leaving 1 base not matched to a gene. The CDR3 bases are TGTGCCAGCAGCTTAAGCGGGAACTCCTACAATGAGCAGTTCTTC. Amino acid sequence: CASSLSGNSYNEQFF. Full variable domain (remainder filled in from reference TRBV7-2 and TRBJ2-1): GAGVSQSPSNKVTEKGKDVELRCDPISGHTALYWYRQSLGQGLEFLIYFQGNSAPDKSGLPSDRFSAERTGGSVSTLTIQRTQQEDSAVYLCASSLSGNSYNEQFFGPGTRLTVL.

About this clone itself: The identical CDR3 is also encoded by other nucleotide sequences in the sample. The chain uses TRBV18 and TRBJ1-1; D unclear. V was trimmed by 6 bases and J by 0 bases, leaving 11 bases between them. This CDR3 contains 14 residues. The germline V gene encodes CDR1 KGHSH and CDR2 LQKENI. The CDR3 coding sequence is TGTGCCAGCTCCCAACGGGGATTGAACACTGAAGCTTTCTTT. Amino acids: CASSQRGLNTEAFF. Full variable domain (outside the CDR3, taken from reference TRBV18 and TRBJ1-1): NAGVMQNPRHLVRRRGQEARLRCSPMKGHSHVYWYRQLPEEGLKFMVYLQKENIIDESGMPKERFSAEFPKEGPSILRIQQVVRGDSAAYFCASSQRGLNTEAFFGQGTRLTVV.

The genes are TRBV19 and TRBJ1-2; tentatively, D is TRBD1 (5 bases). CDR1 is LNHDA and CDR2 is SQIVND in the germline V gene (reference sequence). The CDR3 is made up of 12 amino acids. V lost 7 bases and J lost 7, with 13 bases in between. CDR3 DNA: TGTGCCAGTAACTGGGCCGGGGGTGGCTACACCTTC. It translates to CASNWAGGGYTF.

The CDR3 coding sequence is TGTGCCAGCAGCCGAAGGGGTGAAGCTTTCTTT. Translation: CASSRRGEAFF. The chain carries TRBV6-2 or TRBV6-3 and TRBJ1-1; TRBD1 is a possible D gene (5 bases). Per the germline V gene, CDR1 is MNHEY and CDR2 is SVGEGT. CDR3 length: 11 residues. The V end lost 6 bases, the J end lost 7 bases, and 9 bases lay between the germline ends.

V and J are TRBV28 and TRBJ1-4; D ambiguous. The CDR3 consists of 13 residues. Trimming took 6 bases from V and 5 from J, leaving 10 bases between them. The V gene's germline CDR1 is MDHEN and CDR2 SYDVKM. In DNA form, the CDR3 reads TGTGCCAGCAGGATTCAGGCGAATGAAAAACTGTTTTTT. This encodes CASRIQANEKLFF. The full variable domain, in which reference TRBV28 and TRBJ1-4 provide the parts outside the CDR3, is DVKVTQSSRYLVKRTGEKVFLECVQDMDHENMFWYRQDPGLGLRLIYFSYDVKMKEKGDIPEGYSVSREKKERFSLILESASTNQTSMYLCASRIQANEKLFFGSGTQLSVL.

The V call is TRBV18, the J call TRBJ2-7; 7 nucleotides agree with TRBD1. CDR3 length: 14 residues. Germline trimming cut 2 bases from V and 5 bases from J; bases unmatched to any gene: 6. Germline loops: CDR1 KGHSH, CDR2 LQKENI. The CDR3 DNA reads as TGTGCCAGCTCACCAAGCAGGGGGAAAAACGAGCAGTACGTC. This encodes CASSPSRGKNEQYV.

The V call is TRBV27, the J call TRBJ1-2, with 9 bases identical to TRBD1. In germline, CDR1 is MNHEY, CDR2 SMNVEV (reference sequence). The junction had 10 bases not matched to a gene; V was cut back by 5 bases and J by 9 bases. This CDR3 comprises 14 residues. The CDR3 here is CASSPGQGLGSYTF. CDR3 in DNA: TGTGCCAGCAGTCCGGGACAGGGACTTGGTAGCTACACCTTC.

This chain connects TRBV5-8 to TRBJ2-3; D possibly corresponds to TRBD1 (5 bases). This CDR3 is 16 amino acids long. Germline lookup yields CDR1 SGHTS and CDR2 YDEGEE. Deletions cut 1 base from V and 0 bases from J, with 12 bases between. CDR3 bases: TGTGCCAGCAGCTTGTTGGGGCGGCTAAGCACAGATACGCAGTATTTT. This codes for CASSLLGRLSTDTQYF.

This clone was recorded a few times. The V call is TRBV18, the J call TRBJ1-5; D is uncertain. This CDR3 region has 16 residues. V lost 0 bases and J lost 2, with 11 bases in between. Looked up from germline, CDR1 is KGHSH and CDR2 is LQKENI. DNA for the CDR3: TGTGCCAGCTCACCACCGTCGGATGGAGGCAATCAGCCCCAGCATTTT. This sequence encodes CASSPPSDGGNQPQHF.

This chain joins TRBV29-1 and TRBJ1-3, with unresolved D. Looked up from germline, CDR1 is SQVTM and CDR2 is ANQGSEA. CDR3 length equals 13 residues. Trimming left V 6 bases short and J 4 bases short, with 13 bases between. CDR3 loop: CSVATGMGNTIYF. In DNA form, the CDR3 reads TGCAGCGTCGCCACGGGGATGGGAAACACCATATATTTT.

The chain has TRBV7-2 and TRBJ1-4; 8 nucleotides agree with TRBD1. The V segment lost 5 bases and the J segment 8 bases; nucleotides outside the gene matches: 10. CDR3 length equals 15 residues. The germline CDR1 and CDR2 sequences are SGHTA and FQGNSA. The CDR3 coding sequence is TGTGCCAGCAGCACCGACAGGGGTCGGGCAGAAAAACTGTTTTTT. It yields the protein CASSTDRGRAEKLFF.

The chain joins TRBV2 to TRBJ2-5, with a possible D match to TRBD2 (6 bases). Per the germline V gene, CDR1 is SNHLY and CDR2 is FYNNEI. There are 11 residues in the CDR3. V was pared by 7 bases and J by 4 bases, with 7 bases between. CDR3 coding DNA: TGTGCCAGCACGGGGGTAGAGACCCAGTACTTC. This translates into CASTGVETQYF.

The chain combines TRBV4-1 with TRBJ1-3, with a tentative D call TRBD1 (6 bases). This CDR3 has 15 amino acids. Germline CDR1 and CDR2: MGHRA and YSYEKL. V was clipped by 0 bases and J by 7 bases, with 13 bases between them. The CDR3 loop is CASSQDVGALNTIYF. The DNA of the CDR3 is TGCGCCAGCAGCCAAGATGTGGGGGCTCTTAACACCATATATTTT.

Only one count was recorded for this clone. The rearrangement joins TRBV29-1 to TRBJ2-7; no reliable D call. Trimming removed 7 bases at V and 7 bases at J, with 14 bases between. CDR1 is SQVTM and CDR2 is ANQGSEA in the germline V gene. The CDR3 consists of 11 residues. CDR3 coding DNA: TGCAGCGCCGTTGTGGGCCTAGAGCAGTACGTC. Protein: CSAVVGLEQYV.

As regards this clone: At one of its ends the junction is not consistent with the germline gene, which may arise from a read error. The chain combines TRBV20-1 with TRBJ1-6; D may be TRBD1 (5 bases). The CDR3 has 13 residues. Germline loops: CDR1 DFQATT, CDR2 SNEGSKA (reference sequence). CDR3 sequence: CSASLDTNSSLHF. The CDR3 DNA sequence: TGCAGTGCTAGTTTGGACACTAATTCATCCCTCCACTTT.

The chain uses TRBV5-4 and TRBJ2-5; TRBD1 might be the D (5 bases). Germline V gene sequence: CDR1 SGHNT, CDR2 YYREEE (reference sequence). The V end lost 4 bases, the J end lost 1 base, and 14 bases lay between the germline ends. The CDR3 has 15 amino acids. The CDR3 DNA reads as TGTGCCAGCAGCCCGGAAGGGGTTTCCCAAGAGACCCAGTACTTC. Translation: CASSPEGVSQETQYF.

This clone occurred a few times. V is TRBV15 and J is TRBJ2-1, with 12 bases lining up with TRBD2. Germline assignment: CDR1 LNHNV and CDR2 YYDKDF (reference sequence). Losses at the gene ends were 3 bases for V and 4 bases for J; bases not matched to a gene: 10. This CDR3 has 18 amino acids. The CDR3 protein is CATSRGLTSGGAYNEQFF. The CDR3 region has the DNA TGTGCCACCAGCAGGGGCCTGACTAGCGGGGGAGCATACAATGAGCAGTTCTTC.

The chain uses TRBV19 and TRBJ1-3; 8 bases are a match to TRBD1. This CDR3 spans 15 amino acids. CDR1 and CDR2 from the germline V gene are LNHDA and SQIVND (reference sequence). The V and J ends lost 5 bases and 7 bases, in that order; junction bases with no gene match: 10. Written as DNA, the CDR3 is TGTGCCAGTAGTCCTCCGGGACAGGAAAAGAACACCATATATTTT. Encoded protein: CASSPPGQEKNTIYF.

The chain employs TRBV29-1 and TRBJ1-4; 8 bases match TRBD1. Per germline, CDR1 SQVTM and CDR2 ANQGSEA. J lost 6 bases, V lost 6 bases, and 9 bases had no gene match. The CDR3 consists of 14 residues. CDR3 nucleotides: TGCAGCGTGGTGAATGACAGGGGAGATGAAAAACTGTTTTTT. Translated: CSVVNDRGDEKLFF.

V gene TRBV5-6 combines with J gene TRBJ1-4; 8 bases are a match to TRBD1. Trimming took 4 bases from V and 3 from J; bases not matched to a gene: 11. Germline CDR1 SGHDT, CDR2 YYEEEE. The CDR3 contains 17 residues. The CDR3 spells CASSLWTGWTANEKLFF. Here the CDR3 DNA reads TGTGCCAGCAGCCTTTGGACAGGGTGGACGGCTAATGAAAAACTGTTTTTT.

The chain uses TRBV19 and TRBJ2-1; TRBD2 is a possible D gene (6 bases). The germline V gene has CDR1 LNHDA and CDR2 SQIVND (reference sequence). Trimming pared 1 base from V and 3 bases from J, leaving 22 bases between. The CDR3 loop spans 19 amino acids. As DNA, the CDR3 is TGTGCCAGTAGTATAGCCCCAAGTTTAGCGGAGGGGCTCTACAATGAGCAGTTCTTC. Its translation is CASSIAPSLAEGLYNEQFF.

The chain links TRBV7-2 to TRBJ1-2; a weak D match, TRBD1 (5 bases). Deletions cut 5 bases from V and 5 bases from J, with 18 bases between. Germline V lookup: CDR1 SGHTA, CDR2 FQGNSA. The CDR3 has 15 amino acids. The CDR3 region is CASSPTVSTAYGYTF. For the CDR3, the DNA is TGTGCCAGCAGCCCAACGGTCTCGACAGCTTATGGCTACACCTTC.

This clone turned up a few times. The CDR3 nucleotides are TGTGCCACCGCCCGAGCAGGGGATAATACTGAAGCTTTCTTT. Translated, it gives CATARAGDNTEAFF. The rearrangement links TRBV24-1 to TRBJ1-1; a weak D match, TRBD1 (6 bases). The V gene lost 9 bases and the J gene lost 5 bases, with 18 bases spanning the gap. CDR1 and CDR2 (germline): KGHDR, SFDVKD. This CDR3 region has 14 residues.

The chain carries TRBV5-1 and TRBJ1-4; 8 nucleotides agree with TRBD1. Germline V lookup: CDR1 SGHRS, CDR2 YFSETQ. The CDR3 length is 15 residues. The trim removed 7 bases at V and 6 bases at J, leaving 11 bases unmatched. CDR3 in amino acids: CASGVRGTGDEKLFF. The CDR3 nucleotides are TGCGCCAGCGGGGTTAGAGGGACAGGAGATGAAAAACTGTTTTTT.

The chain recombines TRBV5-1 with TRBJ2-1; 8 bases match TRBD2. Losses at the gene ends were 3 bases for V and 4 bases for J; bases not matched to a gene: 6. Germline V lookup: CDR1 SGHRS, CDR2 YFSETQ. CDR3 size: 15 residues. The CDR3 DNA sequence: TGCGCCAGCAGCTGGGGACTAGAAACTTACAATGAGCAGTTCTTC. Protein product: CASSWGLETYNEQFF.

This chain joins TRBV19 and TRBJ2-5, with TRBD1 matching over 11 bases. Unmatched junction bases numbered 5, after V lost 4 bases and J lost 7 bases. The CDR3 loop spans 14 amino acids. Germline loops: CDR1 LNHDA, CDR2 SQIVND (reference sequence). CDR3 bases: TGTGCCAGTAGTACCCCTGGGACAGGGGGGACCCAGTACTTC. Its protein product is CASSTPGTGGTQYF.

The gene calls are TRBV7-6 and TRBJ1-4, with D possibly being TRBD1 (6 bases). With 4 bases removed from V and 8 bases from J, the gap between germline ends came to 11 bases. The germline CDR1 and CDR2 sequences are SGHVS and FNYEAQ. The CDR3 has 13 residues. The chain's CDR3 is CASSSRGGEKLFF. The CDR3 nucleotides are TGTGCCAGCAGCTCCAGGGGAGGGGAAAAACTGTTTTTT.

V is TRBV9 and J is TRBJ2-1; D uncertain. CDR3 length: 12 residues. V was pared by 3 bases and J by 4 bases, with 5 bases between. Germline V gene sequence: CDR1 SGDLS, CDR2 YYNGEE. As DNA, the CDR3 is TGTGCCAGCAGCGGACAATACAATGAGCAGTTCTTC. As protein: CASSGQYNEQFF.

This sequence joins TRBV12-5 and TRBJ2-7; D gene unclear. The CDR3 runs to 16 residues. CDR1 and CDR2 from the germline V gene are LGHNT and FRNRAP. The V end was cut by 6 bases, the J end by 3 bases, with 21 bases between. The CDR3 DNA follows: TGTGCTAGTGGCTACTCCTCCGCGACTGGCCACTACGAGCAGTACGTC. Its translation: CASGYSSATGHYEQYV.

The rearrangement joins TRBV28 to TRBJ1-5; D possibly corresponds to TRBD1 (5 bases). The V end lost 8 bases, the J end lost 4 bases, and 15 bases lay between the germline ends. The length of the CDR3 is 14 residues. The germline CDR1 and CDR2 sequences are MDHEN and SYDVKM. The DNA for the CDR3 is TGTGCCAGCTCCGGCGGGGGGGGGAATCAGCCCCAGCATTTT. Translation: CASSGGGGNQPQHF. The full variable domain, its missing parts supplied by reference TRBV28 and TRBJ1-5, is DVKVTQSSRYLVKRTGEKVFLECVQDMDHENMFWYRQDPGLGLRLIYFSYDVKMKEKGDIPEGYSVSREKKERFSLILESASTNQTSMYLCASSGGGGNQPQHFGDGTRLSIL.

The V call is TRBV7-9, the J call TRBJ1-1; tentatively, D is TRBD1 (6 bases). Germline V gene data show CDR1 as SEHNR and CDR2 as FQNEAQ (reference sequence). CDR3 length: 18 residues. The V end lost 1 base, the J end lost 4 bases, and 22 bases lay between the germline ends. CDR3 sequence (DNA): TGTGCCAGCAGCTTAGGCGGGGGGGCTTTCCGGGTAGCCACTGAAGCTTTCTTT. It specifies CASSLGGGAFRVATEAFF.